The 8 T cell receptor beta chains reported below all come from one sample, sequenced in a study of cytomegalovirus exposure and HLA in healthy donors. Here immunoSEQ multiplex PCR was the method, and the copy in TCRdb shows in-frame clones only, minus some. The sample shows roughly 60,000 clones, about 95% of them seen only once. Material: PBMCs. The receptors were sampled from a woman aged 18-29 years in good health and CMV-seropositive.

This sequence joins TRBV11-2 and TRBJ2-3, with 10 positions matching TRBD2. With V trimmed by 1 base and J by 4 bases, 14 bases remained unmatched. The germline CDR1 and CDR2 sequences are SGHAT and FQNNGV. The CDR3 is 19 amino acids. In DNA form, the CDR3 reads TGTGCCAGCAGCTTAGGGGTCTCTTCTAGCGGGAGCCCCGCAGATACGCAGTATTTT. This encodes CASSLGVSSSGSPADTQYF.

The chain is built from TRBV29-1 and TRBJ2-1; D possibly corresponds to TRBD2 (6 bases). V was clipped by 7 bases and J by 4 bases, with 17 bases between them. The germline gives CDR1 SQVTM, CDR2 ANQGSEA. The CDR3 runs 14 residues. The CDR3 DNA reads TGCAGCGCCTGCCTTGCGGAGGGGTACAATGAGCAGTTCTTC. Its translation is CSACLAEGYNEQFF.

The chain uses TRBV10-1 and TRBJ2-3, with D perhaps TRBD2 (5 bases). V dropped 4 bases and J dropped 2 bases, with 16 bases sitting between them. CDR1 and CDR2 (germline): WNHNN, SYGVQD (reference sequence). This CDR3 has 16 residues. The CDR3 nucleotides read TGCGCCAGCAGTGTTGAGCGGACGGCCCCCACAGATACGCAGTATTTT. Its translation is CASSVERTAPTDTQYF.

The CDR3 DNA is TGCGCCAGCAGCCATTTGGGACAGGGGGCAACCGGGGAGCTGTTTTTT. This gives the protein CASSHLGQGATGELFF. The chain joins TRBV4-1 to TRBJ2-2; TRBD1 matches at 12 bases. V shed 3 bases, J shed 5 bases, and the junction held 4 bases outside the gene matches. CDR3 length: 16 amino acids. Germline CDR1 is MGHRA and CDR2 is YSYEKL.

The V call is TRBV27, the J call TRBJ2-5; D is ambiguous. The CDR3 sequence is 11 residues long. V lost 6 bases to trimming and J lost 1 base, with 3 bases between them. Germline V gene data show CDR1 as MNHEY and CDR2 as SMNVEV (reference sequence). The CDR3, as DNA: TGTGCCAGCAGGAGCCAAGAGACCCAGTACTTC. Its translation is CASRSQETQYF.

The chain recombines TRBV2 with TRBJ1-4, with a tentative D call TRBD1 (5 bases). This CDR3 spans 14 amino acids. CDR1 and CDR2 from the germline V gene are SNHLY and FYNNEI. V was pared by 5 bases and J by 8 bases, with 15 bases between. The CDR3 loop reads CASSFSRVREKLFF. The CDR3 DNA reads as TGTGCCAGCAGTTTTTCCAGGGTTAGGGAAAAACTGTTTTTT. The whole variable domain, filled in from reference TRBV2 and TRBJ1-4, reads EPEVTQTPSHQVTQMGQEVILRCVPISNHLYFYWYRQILGQKVEFLVSFYNNEISEKSEIFDDQFSVERPDGSNFTLKIRSTKLEDSAMYFCASSFSRVREKLFFGSGTQLSVL.

The chain recombines TRBV28 with TRBJ2-1, with 10 bases fitting TRBD2. The CDR3 is 13 amino acids. The germline V gene has CDR1 MDHEN and CDR2 SYDVKM. After removal of 6 bases from V and 9 bases from J, the junction contained 5 bases not matched to a gene. The CDR3 sequence: CASRTSGRGEQFF. The CDR3 DNA reads TGTGCCAGCAGGACCAGCGGGAGGGGTGAGCAGTTCTTC.

This chain uses TRBV11-3 with TRBJ2-1, with D possibly matching TRBD1 (6 bases). CDR3 length: 15 amino acids. V was cut by 2 bases and J by 10 bases, with 18 bases left in between. Per germline, CDR1 SGHNT and CDR2 YENEEA. CDR3 sequence (DNA): TGTGCCAGCAGCTTATACCGCGGTGGGGGCGGAGAGCAGTTCTTC. It specifies CASSLYRGGGGEQFF. The variable domain in full, with the rest retrieved from reference TRBV11-3 and TRBJ2-1, is EAGVVQSPRYKIIEKKQPVAFWCNPISGHNTLYWYLQNLGQGPELLIRYENEEAVDDSQLPKDRFSAERLKGVDSTLKIQPAELGDSAVYLCASSLYRGGGGEQFFGPGTRLTVL.